The rows below give T cell receptor beta chains drawn from one sample of a study of blood T cell repertoires in COVID-19. The protocol was immunoSEQ multiplex PCR, while the TCRdb copy is restricted to in-frame clones and leaves out a portion. The sample comprises about 190,000 clones, roughly 78% of which are singletons, and approximately 2.9% rests with the top ten. Material: peripheral blood. Source of these receptors: a woman of 80 years or more with active or convalescent COVID-19. Each CDR3 is given without its conserved first and last residue.

TRBV7-9 | ASSPQATNEKLF
TRBV5-6 | ASSLFTGYTEAF
TRBV7-8 | ASSLLGALPYEQY
TRBV29-1 | SVEFGGGTEAF
TRBV18 | ASSPETDTQY
TRBV7-9 | ASSLSRGLYGYT
TRBV5-1 | ASSLEGETQY
TRBV5-6 | ASSRIQGYYGYT
TRBV28 | ASRGSGANVLT
TRBV7-9 | ASSTRTGNYGYT
TRBV20-1 | SASWTGYYGYT
TRBV5-1 | ASSRGVGETQY
TRBV7-2 | ASSPSGGYGYT
TRBV4-2 | ASSQEADRLNTEAF
TRBV19 | ATAGRNEAF
TRBV28 | ASSPTDSRGYT
TRBV5-1 | ASSLLGQGVETQY
TRBV7-8 | ASSPVLGQGNTIY
TRBV2 | ASSADRVDGYT
TRBV5-1 | ASSLDSGGDMQF
TRBV10-1 | ASRPLRGVVGQDNEQF
TRBV14 | ASSPWTGNYGYT
TRBV7-2 | ASSKRTGGTGELF
TRBV3-1/TRBV3-2 | ASSRDSGDAF
TRBV9 | ASSVGQGVGTGELF
TRBV25-1 | ASRGQGSAYGYT
TRBV12-3/TRBV12-4 | ASSLSGEAF
TRBV5-1 | ASSFTGVGSYNEQF
TRBV5-5 | ASSFLTGASSYEQY
TRBV29-1 | SVDPAGQETQY
TRBV9 | ASSFGEGGDYGYT